This T cell receptor beta chain stems from a study of blood T cell repertoires in COVID-19 (dated by TCRdb to 2020 to 2022). With regard to the full study: Collaborator samples came from the United States, Italy and Spain and covered acute and convalescent phases of COVID-19. The material from the prospective study consisted of cDNA or gDNA derived from T cells, B-cell-depleted T cells, or PBMCs. Nearly every sample came with metadata listing a de-identified subject ID, COVID-19 status, age in years and sex. The samples were drawn from the first 160 participants of the ongoing ImmuneRACE study and from 950 to 1,500 subjects provided by 6 global collaborators. The dataset comprised deeply sampled blood TCRbeta repertoires from subjects exposed to, actively infected with, or recovered from COVID-19. The repertoires were released in a freely available public database intended as a resource for research on the immune response to SARS-CoV-2. Where HLA class I and class II types were available, the types were taken from metadata supplied by the sample provider, not from assay-based typing. What the research found in general, with its limitations: The amount of clinical and demographic metadata varied by source and participant and was provided uncurated.

The trim is 1 base for V and 3 bases for J, with a gap of 11 bases between the germline ends. Taken from the germline V gene (reference sequence), the CDR1 and CDR2 loops are GTSNPN and SVGIG. Including cysteine and phenylalanine, the CDR3 has 14 amino acids. Solely the CDR3 DNA is kept, with 42 bases framed from the first base. Participants in the prospective study were enrolled through a virtual design, were aged about 18 to 100 years, and lived in roughly 24 United States geographic areas. In the prospective study, participants were assigned to cohorts based on the clinical history participants reported in a screening survey and a study questionnaire. ImmuneRACE Cohort 3 recovered participants were defined by two consecutive negative NP/OP PCR tests, healthcare professional clearance, or symptom resolution. Each participant in the prospective study had whole blood, serum and a nasopharyngeal or oropharyngeal swab collected by mobile phlebotomists. Over an approximately 2-month period, participants in the prospective study had the option of providing additional blood draws and questionnaires. Before DNA extraction, blood samples from the prospective study were shipped at room temperature or frozen.

TCRbeta CDR3 regions were amplified from genomic DNA using the immunoSEQ Assay, a bias-controlled multiplex PCR. On the study's bioinformatics: Nucleated cell counts per sample were estimated from amplification of reference gene primers within the assay. Sequence reads were collapsed and filtered to measure the absolute abundance of every unique TCRbeta CDR3 rearrangement. For each sample, productive Simpson clonality was calculated as the square root of Simpson's diversity index across productive rearrangements. The table was pulled from immuneACCESS by TCRdb, which kept in-frame rearrangements only. Such tables lose some clones; where checked, under half of the loss comes from unresolved V genes, and the rest has no known cause. That table supplies the V and J calls and clone size; D and trimming were determined from the DNA. Within this sample are 140,000 to 150,000 clones, with roughly 88% of them counted one time only. The top ten clones comprise about 4.5% of the sample.

Regarding this clone: No cognate antigen has been identified for it. Base qualities are missing; no much larger clone stands one base away.

Recombination joined TRBV30 with TRBJ2-3; no D gene can be assigned with confidence. This receptor was taken from a man aged 50 or older who had recovered from COVID-19. The sequencing input was PBMCs or T cells enriched from blood (not recorded which). The CDR3 protein sequence reads: CAWSDTGGTDTQYF. The bases are TGTGCCTGGAGTGATACGGGTGGGACAGATACGCAGTATTTT. The entire variable domain, with the stretches around the CDR3 drawn from the reference TRBV30 and TRBJ2-3 proteins, is SQTIHQWPATLVQPVGSPLSLECTVEGTSNPNLYWYRQAAGRGLQLLFYSVGIGQISSEVPQNLSASRPQDRQFILSSKKLLLSDSGFYLCAWSDTGGTDTQYFGPGTRLTVL.